This entry concerns a single TCR beta chain. This sample is part of a study of Ad26.COV2.S vaccination and SARS-CoV-2 variants. Treatment described: roughly 20 received Ad26.COV2.S at low or high dose, single or two shots; 5 received placebo; per-sample allocation not given. Samples came from day 63 after the first vaccine or placebo injection. Assay used: immunoSEQ multiplex PCR; TCRdb lists only in-frame clones, some missing. The table records some 250,000 clones, 88% of them present only once. The germline CDR1 and CDR2 sequences are LNHDA and SQIVND (reference sequence). V gave up 10 bases and J gave up 7 bases, with 23 bases separating them. The CDR3 spans 16 residues.

The rearrangement uses TRBV19 and TRBJ1-6; a weak D match, TRBD1 (6 bases). Source: peripheral blood, taken in a trial of Ad26.COV2.S vaccine versus placebo. The clonotype originates from a person aged 18-60 years who received the Ad26.COV2.S COVID-19 vaccine or a placebo. CDR3 sequence reads: CATVSQGTVENSPLHF. The DNA of the CDR3 is TGTGCCACCGTCAGCCAGGGGACCGTCGAGAATTCACCCCTCCACTTT. Full variable domain (rest looked up from reference TRBV19 and TRBJ1-6): DGGITQSPKYLFRKEGQNVTLSCEQNLNHDAMYWYRQDPGQGLRLIYYSQIVNDFQKGDIAEGYSVSREKKESFPLTVTSAQKNPTAFYLCATVSQGTVENSPLHFGNGTRLTVT.